Listed below are T cell receptor beta chains from one sample, sequenced in a study of cytomegalovirus exposure and HLA in healthy donors. The protocol was immunoSEQ multiplex PCR, while the TCRdb copy is restricted to in-frame clones and leaves out a portion. The sample carries fewer than 150,000 clones, 80% recorded once. The sequenced sample was PBMCs. All receptors come from a male donor in good health and CMV-seronegative. Both conserved end residues are trimmed from each CDR3. The order of the fields is J gene, V gene, clone size, D gene, CDR3 protein. D genes are given only for firm matches. The size entry is marked missing in some rows and otherwise reads once, few, many or a size class.

J gene: TRBJ2-2; V gene: TRBV4-1; clone size: .; D gene: TRBD2; CDR3 protein: ASSQDAAGGNTGELF
J gene: TRBJ1-4; V gene: TRBV9; clone size: few; D gene: .; CDR3 protein: ASSPQVTENEKLF
J gene: TRBJ1-2; V gene: TRBV5-1; clone size: .; D gene: TRBD1; CDR3 protein: ASRDRDRGNYGYT
J gene: TRBJ1-1; V gene: TRBV7-8; clone size: .; D gene: TRBD1; CDR3 protein: ASSLVWTGNTEAF
J gene: TRBJ2-7; V gene: TRBV30; clone size: .; D gene: .; CDR3 protein: ATQGLRYEQY
J gene: TRBJ2-7; V gene: TRBV5-4; clone size: .; D gene: .; CDR3 protein: ASSFGGEQY
J gene: TRBJ1-2; V gene: TRBV4-3; clone size: .; D gene: .; CDR3 protein: ASSQVQKSYGYT
J gene: TRBJ1-2; V gene: TRBV9; clone size: once; D gene: TRBD1; CDR3 protein: ASSGWDRVPPNYGYT
J gene: TRBJ2-1; V gene: TRBV4-2; clone size: once; D gene: TRBD2; CDR3 protein: ASSQRLARGYNEQF
J gene: TRBJ2-2; V gene: TRBV30; clone size: few; D gene: TRBD2; CDR3 protein: AWKARGASNTGELF
J gene: TRBJ2-5; V gene: TRBV11-1; clone size: .; D gene: TRBD1; CDR3 protein: ASSFSGQGAGETQY
J gene: TRBJ1-2; V gene: TRBV7-2; clone size: .; D gene: TRBD1; CDR3 protein: ASTPGTGGYGYT
J gene: TRBJ1-2; V gene: TRBV28; clone size: .; D gene: .; CDR3 protein: ASSLEGGYGYT
J gene: TRBJ2-7; V gene: TRBV5-4; clone size: .; D gene: TRBD2; CDR3 protein: ASSWGASGGYYEQY
J gene: TRBJ2-7; V gene: TRBV6-5; clone size: .; D gene: .; CDR3 protein: ASSYASRGYEQY
J gene: TRBJ1-5; V gene: TRBV6-1; clone size: .; D gene: .; CDR3 protein: ASGTPEGMNQPQH
J gene: TRBJ2-1; V gene: TRBV4-1; clone size: .; D gene: TRBD2; CDR3 protein: ASSQVRNSGLSSYNEQF
J gene: TRBJ2-2; V gene: TRBV27; clone size: .; D gene: .; CDR3 protein: ASSLQGAGELF
J gene: TRBJ2-1; V gene: TRBV10-3; clone size: .; D gene: TRBD2; CDR3 protein: AISLADEQF
J gene: TRBJ1-2; V gene: TRBV25-1; clone size: .; D gene: TRBD1; CDR3 protein: ASSDTLTGESYGYT
J gene: TRBJ2-5; V gene: TRBV2; clone size: .; D gene: TRBD1; CDR3 protein: ASTSATTGAQETQY
J gene: TRBJ1-1; V gene: TRBV4-3; clone size: .; D gene: .; CDR3 protein: ASSQYKAF
J gene: TRBJ1-1; V gene: TRBV11-2; clone size: .; D gene: .; CDR3 protein: ASSPQLNTEAF
J gene: TRBJ1-6; V gene: TRBV7-9; clone size: .; D gene: TRBD1; CDR3 protein: ASSPRLPGQGLSPLH
J gene: TRBJ1-1; V gene: TRBV19; clone size: once; D gene: .; CDR3 protein: ASSIGQIITEAF
J gene: TRBJ2-7; V gene: TRBV4-1; clone size: .; D gene: TRBD1; CDR3 protein: ASSQGAGGISYEQY